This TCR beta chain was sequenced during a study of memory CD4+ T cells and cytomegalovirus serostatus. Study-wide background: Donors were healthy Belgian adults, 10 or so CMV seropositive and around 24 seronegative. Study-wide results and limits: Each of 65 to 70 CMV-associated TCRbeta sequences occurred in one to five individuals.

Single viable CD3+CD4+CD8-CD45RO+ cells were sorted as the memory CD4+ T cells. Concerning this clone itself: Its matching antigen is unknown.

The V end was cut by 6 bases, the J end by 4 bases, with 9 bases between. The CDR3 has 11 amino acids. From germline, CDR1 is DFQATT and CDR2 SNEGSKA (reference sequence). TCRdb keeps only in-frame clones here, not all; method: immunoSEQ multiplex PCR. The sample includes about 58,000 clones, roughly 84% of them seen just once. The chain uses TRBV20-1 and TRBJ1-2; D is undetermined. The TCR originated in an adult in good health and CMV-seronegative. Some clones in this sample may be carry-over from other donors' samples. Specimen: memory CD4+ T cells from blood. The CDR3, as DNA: TGCAGTGCGCCCGGGGTCTATGGCTACACCTTC. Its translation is CSAPGVYGYTF.